This TCR beta chain was found in a study of shared clonotypes between healthy human individuals. Study overall: The people who gave samples were a couple of women and a few men aged 18 to 49.

Assay used: immunoSEQ multiplex PCR; TCRdb lists only in-frame clones, some missing. In the table there are over 850,000 clones, around three quarters of which are singletons. V lost 4 bases to trimming and J lost 3 bases, with 10 bases between them. Germline CDR1 SQVTM, CDR2 ANQGSEA. There are 12 residues in the CDR3. The receptor was isolated from a man aged 18 to 30 in good health. Some clones in this sample may be carry-over from other donors' samples. Sequencing was performed on memory CD4+ T cells from PBMCs. Subset in this sample: CD45RA-negative fraction. The chain links TRBV29-1 to TRBJ2-7; D unclear. CDR3 in DNA: TGCAGCGTTGGGCGGTCGGACTACGAGCAGTACTTC. Translation: CSVGRSDYEQYF.